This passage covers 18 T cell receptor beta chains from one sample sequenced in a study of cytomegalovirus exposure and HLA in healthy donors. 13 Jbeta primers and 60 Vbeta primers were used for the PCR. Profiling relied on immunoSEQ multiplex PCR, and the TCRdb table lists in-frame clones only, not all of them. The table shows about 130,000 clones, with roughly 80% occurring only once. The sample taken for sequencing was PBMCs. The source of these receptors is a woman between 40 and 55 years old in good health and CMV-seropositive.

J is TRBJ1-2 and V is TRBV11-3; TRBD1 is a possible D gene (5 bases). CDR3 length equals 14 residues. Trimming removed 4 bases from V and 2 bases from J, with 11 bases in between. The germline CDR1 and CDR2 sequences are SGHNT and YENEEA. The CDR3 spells CASSSRDWNYGYTF. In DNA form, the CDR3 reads TGTGCCAGCAGCTCCCGGGACTGGAACTATGGCTACACCTTC.

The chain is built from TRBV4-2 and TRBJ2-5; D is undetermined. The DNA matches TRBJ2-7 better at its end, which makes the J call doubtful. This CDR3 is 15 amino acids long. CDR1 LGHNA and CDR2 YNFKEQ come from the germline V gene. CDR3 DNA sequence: TGTGCCAGCAGCCTAGAAAGGCTTTCTAGGTACGAGCAGTACTTC. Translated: CASSLERLSRYEQYF.

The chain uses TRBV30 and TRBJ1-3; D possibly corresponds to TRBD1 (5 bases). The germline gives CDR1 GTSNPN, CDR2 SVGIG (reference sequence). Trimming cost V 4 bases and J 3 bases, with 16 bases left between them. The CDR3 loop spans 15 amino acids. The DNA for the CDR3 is TGTGCCTGGACCCCCCAGGTCAGGGATGGAAACACCATATATTTT. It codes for CAWTPQVRDGNTIYF.

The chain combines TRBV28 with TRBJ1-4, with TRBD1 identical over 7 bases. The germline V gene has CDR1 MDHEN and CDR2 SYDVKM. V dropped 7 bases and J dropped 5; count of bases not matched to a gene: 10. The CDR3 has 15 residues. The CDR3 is CASTLRTGPNEKLFF. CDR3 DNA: TGTGCCAGCACCCTTCGGACAGGACCCAATGAAAAACTGTTTTTT.

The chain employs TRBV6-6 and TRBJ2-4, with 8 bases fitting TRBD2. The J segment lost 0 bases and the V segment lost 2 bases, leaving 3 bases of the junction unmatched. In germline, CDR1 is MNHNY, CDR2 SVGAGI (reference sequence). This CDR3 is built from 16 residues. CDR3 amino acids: CASSYAAGGAKNIQYF. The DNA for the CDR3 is TGTGCCAGCAGTTACGCGGCGGGAGGAGCCAAAAACATTCAGTACTTC.

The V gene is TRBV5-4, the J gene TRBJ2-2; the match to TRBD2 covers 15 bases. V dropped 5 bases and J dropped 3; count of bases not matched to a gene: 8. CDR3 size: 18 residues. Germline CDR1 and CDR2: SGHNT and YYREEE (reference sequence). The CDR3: CASRRTSGRALDTGELFF. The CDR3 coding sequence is TGTGCCAGCAGGAGGACTAGCGGGAGGGCCTTGGACACCGGGGAGCTGTTTTTT.

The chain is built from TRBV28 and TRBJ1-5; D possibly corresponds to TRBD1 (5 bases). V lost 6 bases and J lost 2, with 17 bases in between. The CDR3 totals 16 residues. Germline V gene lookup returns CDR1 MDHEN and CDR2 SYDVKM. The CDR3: CASSLLDLGRNQPQHF. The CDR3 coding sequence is TGTGCCAGCAGCCTCCTAGACCTGGGGCGCAATCAGCCCCAGCATTTT.

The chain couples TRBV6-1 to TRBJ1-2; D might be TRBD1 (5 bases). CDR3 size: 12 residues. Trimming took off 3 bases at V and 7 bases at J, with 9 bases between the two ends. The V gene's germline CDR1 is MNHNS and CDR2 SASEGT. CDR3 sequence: CASSEQGTGYTF. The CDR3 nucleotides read TGTGCCAGCAGTGAGCAGGGAACTGGCTACACCTTC.

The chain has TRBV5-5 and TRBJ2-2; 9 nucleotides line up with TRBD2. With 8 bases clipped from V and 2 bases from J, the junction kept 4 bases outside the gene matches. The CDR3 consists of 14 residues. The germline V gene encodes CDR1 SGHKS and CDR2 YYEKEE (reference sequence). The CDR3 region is CASQTSGNTGELFF. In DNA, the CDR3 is TGTGCCAGTCAGACTAGCGGAAACACCGGGGAGCTGTTTTTT. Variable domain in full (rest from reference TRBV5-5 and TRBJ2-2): DAGVTQSPTHLIKTRGQQVTLRCSPISGHKSVSWYQQVLGQGPQFIFQYYEKEERGRGNFPDRFSARQFPNYSSELNVNALLLGDSALYLCASQTSGNTGELFFGEGSRLTVL.

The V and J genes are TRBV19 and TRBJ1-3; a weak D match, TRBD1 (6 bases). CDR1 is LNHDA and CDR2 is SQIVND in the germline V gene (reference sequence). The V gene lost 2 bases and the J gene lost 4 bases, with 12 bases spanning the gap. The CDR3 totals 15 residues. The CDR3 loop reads CASSIPQGYGNTIYF. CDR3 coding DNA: TGTGCCAGTAGTATACCACAGGGTTACGGAAACACCATATATTTT.

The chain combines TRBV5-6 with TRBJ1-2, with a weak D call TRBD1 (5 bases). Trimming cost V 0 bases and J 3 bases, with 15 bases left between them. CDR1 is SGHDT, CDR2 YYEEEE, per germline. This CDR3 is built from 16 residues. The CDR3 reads CASSLGPRGVDYGYTF. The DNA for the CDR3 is TGTGCCAGCAGCTTGGGTCCCCGGGGGGTTGACTATGGCTACACCTTC.

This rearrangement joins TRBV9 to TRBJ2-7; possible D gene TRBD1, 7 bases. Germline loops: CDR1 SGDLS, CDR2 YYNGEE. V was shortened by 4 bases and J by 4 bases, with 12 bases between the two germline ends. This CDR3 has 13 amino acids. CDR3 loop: CASSPGGRYEQYF. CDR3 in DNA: TGTGCCAGCAGCCCAGGGGGGCGTTACGAGCAGTACTTC.

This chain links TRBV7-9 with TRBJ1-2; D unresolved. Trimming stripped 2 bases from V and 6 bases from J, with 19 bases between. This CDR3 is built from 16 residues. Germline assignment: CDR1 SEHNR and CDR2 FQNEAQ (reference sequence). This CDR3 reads CASSLKVRGQYHGYTF. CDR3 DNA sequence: TGTGCCAGCAGCTTAAAAGTTCGGGGTCAATATCATGGCTACACCTTC.

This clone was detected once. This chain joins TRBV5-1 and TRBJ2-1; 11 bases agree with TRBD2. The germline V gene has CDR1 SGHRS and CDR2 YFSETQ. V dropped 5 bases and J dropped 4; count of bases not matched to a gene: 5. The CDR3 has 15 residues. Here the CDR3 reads CASSGLAGLYNEQFF. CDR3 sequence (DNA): TGCGCCAGCAGTGGACTAGCGGGTTTATACAATGAGCAGTTCTTC.

CDR3 amino acids: CASSGGSGGLTEAFF. In nucleotides, the CDR3 is TGTGCCAGCAGTGGAGGGTCCGGGGGGCTCACTGAAGCTTTCTTT. The V and J genes are TRBV2 and TRBJ1-1; TRBD1 might be the D (6 bases). This CDR3 has 15 residues. Germline V gene sequence: CDR1 SNHLY, CDR2 FYNNEI. The V end was cut by 4 bases, the J end by 4 bases, with 16 bases between.

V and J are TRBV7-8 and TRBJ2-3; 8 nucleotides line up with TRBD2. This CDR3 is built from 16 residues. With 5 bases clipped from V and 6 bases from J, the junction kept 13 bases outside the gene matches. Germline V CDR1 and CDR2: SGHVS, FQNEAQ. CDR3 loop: CASSPSRVAGLDTQYF. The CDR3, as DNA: TGTGCCAGCAGCCCCTCTAGAGTAGCGGGACTTGATACGCAGTATTTT.

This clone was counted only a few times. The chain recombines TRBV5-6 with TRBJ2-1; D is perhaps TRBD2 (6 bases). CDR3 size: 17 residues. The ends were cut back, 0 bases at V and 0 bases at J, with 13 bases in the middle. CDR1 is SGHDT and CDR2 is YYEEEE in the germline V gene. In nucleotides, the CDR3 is TGTGCCAGCAGCTTGGCCGGGCTAGCGAGCTCCTACAATGAGCAGTTCTTC. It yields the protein CASSLAGLASSYNEQFF.

CDR3 DNA: TGCGCCAGCAGCTTGTGGCCTAGCGGGTCGAACACCGGGGAGCTGTTTTTT. Its translation is CASSLWPSGSNTGELFF. The chain uses TRBV5-1 and TRBJ2-2; 8 bases map to TRBD2. This CDR3 contains 17 residues. Germline-derived CDR1 and CDR2 are SGHRS and YFSETQ. Trimming took 1 base from V and 0 from J; bases not matched to a gene: 5.